These 14 T cell receptor beta chains came from one sample sequenced in a study of T cells expressing NK-cell markers (dated by TCRdb to about 2020). The library was prepared using 5' RACE. The listed sequencing device is Illumina HiSeq 2000. Each CDR3 protein sequence appears as one entry after TCRdb reprocessed the reads, and no DNA is included. This sample's listing comprises a few hundred thousand distinct CDR3 sequences. Of the sample, roughly 5.5% is held by the ten largest clones. Sample: blood T cells: a sorted CD56 or NKG2C T cell subset, CD4+ or CD8+ T cells, or bulk PBMC T cells (not recorded which). These receptor sequences come from a man between 18 and 69 years old in good health.

This chain uses TRBV18 with TRBJ2-7; the D call from TCRdb, TRBD2, cannot be confirmed without DNA. CDR1 and CDR2 (germline): KGHSH, LQKENI. This CDR3 comprises 14 residues. CDR3 region: CASSPLLESPEQYF. The full variable domain, completed using reference TRBV18 and TRBJ2-7, is NAGVMQNPRHLVRRRGQEARLRCSPMKGHSHVYWYRQLPEEGLKFMVYLQKENIIDESGMPKERFSAEFPKEGPSILRIQQVVRGDSAAYFCASSPLLESPEQYFGPGTRLTVT.

This rearrangement joins TRBV12-5 to TRBJ2-1; TCRdb proposes TRBD1, but this gene call is untestable without DNA. CDR1 and CDR2 (germline): LGHNT, FRNRAP. CDR3 length: 15 residues. CDR3 region: CASGLGGDRYNEQFF.

The CDR3 protein is CASSYDERQGGRNF. The chain combines TRBV6-5 with TRBJ2-5; TCRdb proposes TRBD2, but this gene call is untestable without DNA. Per the germline V gene, CDR1 is MNHEY and CDR2 is SVGAGI. The CDR3 is 14 residues long.

The rearrangement links TRBV12-3 or TRBV12-4 to TRBJ1-1; there is no DNA to check the TCRdb D call of TRBD1. The CDR3 loop spans 16 amino acids. The CDR3: CASSFSGGGLDTEAFF.

V usage is TRBV29-1 and J usage is TRBJ1-2. The CDR3 is 13 residues long. Germline V gene data show CDR1 as SQVTM and CDR2 as ANQGSEA. The CDR3 region is CTTQADSNYGYTF.

The chain's CDR3 is CASSPLRVLFGTSGENEQFF. The V gene is TRBV11-1, the J gene TRBJ2-1; TCRdb selects TRBD2, and the lack of DNA leaves this call unchecked. The CDR3 consists of 20 residues. Germline V gene sequence: CDR1 SGHAT, CDR2 FQDESV (reference sequence). The full variable domain, in which reference TRBV11-1 and TRBJ2-1 provide the parts outside the CDR3, is EAEVAQSPRYKITEKSQAVAFWCDPISGHATLYWYRQILGQGPELLVQFQDESVVDDSQLPKDRFSAERLKGVDSTLKIQPAELGDSAMYLCASSPLRVLFGTSGENEQFFGPGTRLTVL.

The chain has TRBV2 and TRBJ2-3; TCRdb outputs TRBD1, but without DNA this stays unchecked. CDR1 and CDR2 (germline): SNHLY, FYNNEI. CDR3 size: 15 residues. The CDR3 here is CASSGDRPKTDTQYF.

The chain links TRBV12-3 or TRBV12-4 to TRBJ1-5; TCRdb indicates TRBD1, and absent DNA this call remains unverified. This CDR3 contains 14 residues. The chain's CDR3 is CASSLTGGSQPQHF.

The chain is built from TRBV7-8 and TRBJ1-2. The CDR3 covers 14 residues. Germline CDR1 reads SGHVS; CDR2 reads FQNEAQ. The CDR3 is CASSLTRLRDGYTF.

This rearrangement joins TRBV29-1 to TRBJ2-5; the D call from TCRdb, TRBD1, cannot be confirmed without DNA. The CDR3 consists of 16 residues. CDR1 SQVTM and CDR2 ANQGSEA come from the germline V gene. CDR3: CSVKGGGRAAQETQYF.

This chain links TRBV11-2 with TRBJ2-1; TCRdb indicates TRBD2, and absent DNA this call remains unverified. There are 19 residues in the CDR3. CDR1 is SGHAT, CDR2 FQNNGV, per germline. CDR3 loop: CASSLVGLAGGRSYNEQFF.

The V call is TRBV6-1, the J call TRBJ2-7; lacking DNA, the TRBD1 call made by TCRdb goes unchecked. The CDR3 totals 18 residues. The V gene's germline CDR1 is MNHNS and CDR2 SASEGT. The CDR3 protein is CARPIGIGATGRLYEQYF.

The chain uses TRBV20-1 and TRBJ2-7; the D gene TCRdb calls, TRBD1, cannot be checked with no DNA. Germline V lookup: CDR1 DFQATT, CDR2 SNEGSKA (reference sequence). CDR3 length: 12 amino acids. CDR3 loop: CSARGGEGEQYF.

V is TRBV2 and J is TRBJ2-7; checking the TCRdb D call of TRBD1 is not possible without DNA. The germline CDR1 and CDR2 sequences are SNHLY and FYNNEI. The CDR3 has 15 amino acids. The CDR3 sequence: CASRQQGLRSYEQYF.